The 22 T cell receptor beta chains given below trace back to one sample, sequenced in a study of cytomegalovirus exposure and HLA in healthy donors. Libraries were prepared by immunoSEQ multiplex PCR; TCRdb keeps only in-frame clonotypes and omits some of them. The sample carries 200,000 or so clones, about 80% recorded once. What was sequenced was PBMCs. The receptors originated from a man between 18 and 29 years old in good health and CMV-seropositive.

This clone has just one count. This CDR3 reads CASSPREGGRETQYF. The CDR3 DNA reads as TGTGCCAGCAGTCCCCGTGAAGGGGGACGGGAGACCCAGTACTTC. The chain has TRBV28 and TRBJ2-5; weak D call: TRBD1 (6 bases). The CDR3 covers 15 residues. Trimming stripped 5 bases from V and 5 bases from J, with 18 bases between. From germline, CDR1 is MDHEN and CDR2 SYDVKM.

CDR3 sequence: CASSPRHIPSGYF. For the CDR3, the DNA is TGTGCCAGCAGTCCAAGACATATACCCTCCGGGTACTTC. The chain has TRBV27 and TRBJ2-4; D is ambiguous. This CDR3 region has 13 residues. Germline CDR1 MNHEY, CDR2 SMNVEV (reference sequence). V was clipped by 5 bases and J by 15 bases, with 20 bases between them.

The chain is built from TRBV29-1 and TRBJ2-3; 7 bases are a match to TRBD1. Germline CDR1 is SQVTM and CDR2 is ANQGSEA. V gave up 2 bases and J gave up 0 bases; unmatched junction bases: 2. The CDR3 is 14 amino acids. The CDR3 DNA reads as TGCAGCGTTGAAACACAGGGGAGCACAGATACGCAGTATTTT. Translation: CSVETQGSTDTQYF.

Here the CDR3 DNA reads TGTGCCAGCAGCAGAATAAGGACAGGGGCGGTCGACGAGCAGTACTTC. As protein: CASSRIRTGAVDEQYF. The V and J genes are TRBV7-9 and TRBJ2-7; 9 bases are a match to TRBD1. Germline CDR1 and CDR2: SEHNR and FQNEAQ (reference sequence). This CDR3 spans 16 amino acids. V dropped 5 bases and J dropped 5; count of bases not matched to a gene: 13.

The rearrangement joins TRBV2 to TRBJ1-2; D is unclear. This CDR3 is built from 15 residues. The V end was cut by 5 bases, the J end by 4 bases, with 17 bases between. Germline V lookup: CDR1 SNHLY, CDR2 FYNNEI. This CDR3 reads CASSLGQADTYGYTF. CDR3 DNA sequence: TGTGCCAGCAGTTTGGGCCAGGCAGACACCTATGGCTACACCTTC.

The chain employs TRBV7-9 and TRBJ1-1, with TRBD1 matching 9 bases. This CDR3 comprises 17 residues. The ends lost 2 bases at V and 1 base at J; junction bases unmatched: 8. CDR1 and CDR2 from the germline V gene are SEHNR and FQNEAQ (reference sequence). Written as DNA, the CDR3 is TGTGCCAGCAGCTTAACAACAGGGGGCTTTAGGAACACTGAAGCTTTCTTT. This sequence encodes CASSLTTGGFRNTEAFF.

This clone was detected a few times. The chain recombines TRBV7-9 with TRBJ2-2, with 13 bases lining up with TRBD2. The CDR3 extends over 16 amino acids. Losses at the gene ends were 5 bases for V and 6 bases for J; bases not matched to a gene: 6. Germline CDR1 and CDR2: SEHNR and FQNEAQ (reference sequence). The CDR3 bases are TGTGCCAGCAGCCCAGGACTAGCGGGAGCCGCCGGGGAGCTGTTTTTT. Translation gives CASSPGLAGAAGELFF.

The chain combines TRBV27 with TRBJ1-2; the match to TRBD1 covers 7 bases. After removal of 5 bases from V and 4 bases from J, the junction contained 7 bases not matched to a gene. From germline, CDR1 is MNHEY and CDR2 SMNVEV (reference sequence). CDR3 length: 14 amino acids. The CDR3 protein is CASSPGGIGYGYTF. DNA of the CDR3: TGTGCCAGCAGTCCAGGGGGTATCGGCTATGGCTACACCTTC.

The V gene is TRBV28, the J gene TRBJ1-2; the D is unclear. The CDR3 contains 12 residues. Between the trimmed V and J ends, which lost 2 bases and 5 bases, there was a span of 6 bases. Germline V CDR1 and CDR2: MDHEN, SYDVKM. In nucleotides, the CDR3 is TGTGCCAGCAGTTTACAGACTTATGGCTACACCTTC. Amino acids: CASSLQTYGYTF.

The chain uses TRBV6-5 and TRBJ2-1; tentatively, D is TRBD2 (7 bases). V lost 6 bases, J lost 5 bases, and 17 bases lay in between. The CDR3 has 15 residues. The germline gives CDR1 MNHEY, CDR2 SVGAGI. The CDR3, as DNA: TGTGCCAGCAGGGGGGCTAGCGGTTTTAACAATGAGCAGTTCTTC. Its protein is CASRGASGFNNEQFF.

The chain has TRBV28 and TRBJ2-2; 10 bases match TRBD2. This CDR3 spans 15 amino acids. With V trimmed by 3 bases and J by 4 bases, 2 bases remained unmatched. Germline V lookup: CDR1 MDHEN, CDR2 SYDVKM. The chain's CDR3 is CASSFLAGVTGELFF. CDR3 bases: TGTGCCAGCAGTTTTCTAGCGGGAGTCACCGGGGAGCTGTTTTTT.

As DNA, the CDR3 is TGTGCCAGCAGTTACGGGGGGAGTAGCAATCAGCCCCAGCATTTT. Translation gives CASSYGGSSNQPQHF. J is TRBJ1-5 and V is TRBV6-6, with D possibly being TRBD1 (5 bases). V was clipped by 2 bases and J by 0 bases, with 8 bases between them. The germline CDR1 and CDR2 sequences are MNHNY and SVGAGI (reference sequence). This CDR3 is built from 15 residues.

The CDR3 DNA reads TGTGCCAGCAGCCGAGGGGGGGCTGGGGCCAACGTCCTGACTTTC. Translating it yields CASSRGGAGANVLTF. J is TRBJ2-6 and V is TRBV13, with D tentatively TRBD2 (7 bases). The CDR3 is 15 amino acids. The germline V and J ends were trimmed by 5 bases and 2 bases, with 10 bases remaining between them. Germline values: CDR1 PRHDT, CDR2 FYEKMQ (reference sequence).

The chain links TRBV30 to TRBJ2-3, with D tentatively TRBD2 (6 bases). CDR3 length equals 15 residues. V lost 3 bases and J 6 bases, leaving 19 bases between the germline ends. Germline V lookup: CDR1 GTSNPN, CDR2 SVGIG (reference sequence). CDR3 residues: CAWSPPWEDKDTQYF. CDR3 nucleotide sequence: TGTGCCTGGAGCCCTCCTTGGGAGGACAAGGATACGCAGTATTTT.

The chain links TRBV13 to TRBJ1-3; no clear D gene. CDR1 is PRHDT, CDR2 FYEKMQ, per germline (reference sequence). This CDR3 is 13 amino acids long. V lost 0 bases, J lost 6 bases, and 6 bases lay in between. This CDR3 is CASSLGTVNTIYF. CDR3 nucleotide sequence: TGTGCCAGCAGCTTAGGGACTGTAAACACCATATATTTT. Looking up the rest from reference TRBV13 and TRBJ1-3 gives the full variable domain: AAGVIQSPRHLIKEKRETATLKCYPIPRHDTVYWYQQGPGQDPQFLISFYEKMQSDKGSIPDRFSAQQFSDYHSELNMSSLELGDSALYFCASSLGTVNTIYFGEGSWLTVV.

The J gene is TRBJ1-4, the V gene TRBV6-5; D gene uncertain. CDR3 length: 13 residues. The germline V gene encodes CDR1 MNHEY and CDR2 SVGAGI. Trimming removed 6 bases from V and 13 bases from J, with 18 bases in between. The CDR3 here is CASSPNIKGGLFF. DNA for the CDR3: TGTGCCAGCAGCCCCAATATAAAGGGAGGACTGTTTTTT.

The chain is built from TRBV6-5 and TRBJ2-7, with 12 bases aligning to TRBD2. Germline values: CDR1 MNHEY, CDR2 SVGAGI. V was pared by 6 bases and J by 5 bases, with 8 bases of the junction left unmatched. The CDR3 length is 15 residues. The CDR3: CASSGKTSGRNEQYF. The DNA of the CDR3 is TGTGCCAGCAGCGGAAAGACTAGCGGGAGAAACGAGCAGTACTTC.

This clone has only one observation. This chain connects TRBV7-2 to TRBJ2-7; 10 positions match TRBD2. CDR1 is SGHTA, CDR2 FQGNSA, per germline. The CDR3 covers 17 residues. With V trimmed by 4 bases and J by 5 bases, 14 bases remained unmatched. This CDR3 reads CASSSLGGSGRKDEQYF. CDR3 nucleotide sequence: TGTGCCAGCAGCTCCCTTGGGGGTAGCGGGAGGAAGGACGAGCAGTACTTC.

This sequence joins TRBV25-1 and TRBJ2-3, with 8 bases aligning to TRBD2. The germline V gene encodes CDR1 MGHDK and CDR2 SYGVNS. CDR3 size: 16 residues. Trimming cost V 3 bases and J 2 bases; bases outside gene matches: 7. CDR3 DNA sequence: TGTGCCAGCAGTGAGGGGGGGGGACTAGTCACAGATACGCAGTATTTT. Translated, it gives CASSEGGGLVTDTQYF.

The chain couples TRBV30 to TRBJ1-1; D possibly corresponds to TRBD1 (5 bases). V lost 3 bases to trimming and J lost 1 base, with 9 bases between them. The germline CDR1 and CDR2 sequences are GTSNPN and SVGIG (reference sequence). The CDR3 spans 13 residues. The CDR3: CAWSFDRNTEAFF. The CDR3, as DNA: TGTGCCTGGAGCTTCGACAGGAACACTGAAGCTTTCTTT.

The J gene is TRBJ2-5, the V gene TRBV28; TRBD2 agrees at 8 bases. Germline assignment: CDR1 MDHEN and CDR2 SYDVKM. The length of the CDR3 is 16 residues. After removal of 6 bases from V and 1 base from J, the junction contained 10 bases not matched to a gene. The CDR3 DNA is TGTGCCAGCAGCCCCAGTCGGGCGGGAGGCCAAGAGACCCAGTACTTC. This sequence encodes CASSPSRAGGQETQYF.

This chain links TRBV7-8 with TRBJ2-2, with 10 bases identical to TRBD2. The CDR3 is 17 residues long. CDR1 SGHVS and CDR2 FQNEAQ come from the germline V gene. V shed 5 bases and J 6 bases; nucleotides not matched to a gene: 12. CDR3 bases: TGTGCCAGCAGCCTTATCCGGCTAGCGGGAGCGGCCGGGGAGCTGTTTTTT. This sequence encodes CASSLIRLAGAAGELFF.